This T cell receptor beta chain comes out of a study of tumor-infiltrating lymphocytes in oesophageal squamous cell carcinoma. From the PCR reads, TCRdb called clonotypes with MiXCR, one entry per CDR3 protein. The sample carries over 15,000 distinct CDR3 sequences, about 50% recorded once. The sequence came from a female donor with esophageal squamous cell carcinoma. The sample taken for sequencing was esophageal tumor tissue.

CDR3 DNA sequence: TGCAGTGCTTTGACTAGCGGTAAGCTCAGTGAGCAGTTCTTC. Protein: CSALTSGKLSEQFF. V and J are TRBV20-1 and TRBJ2-1; the match to TRBD2 covers 9 bases. V lost 5 bases to trimming and J lost 9 bases; unmatched junction nucleotides: 11. Germline V lookup: CDR1 DFQATT, CDR2 SNEGSKA (reference sequence). The CDR3 is 14 amino acids.